These T cell receptor beta chains were read from a single sample in a study of Ad26.COV2.S vaccination and SARS-CoV-2 variants. This table comes from immunoSEQ multiplex PCR, and its TCRdb copy is limited to in-frame clones, with some not included. The table includes around 400,000 clones, about four fifths detected once. Sequencing was performed on peripheral blood, taken in a trial of Ad26.COV2.S vaccine versus placebo. The receptors originated from a person between 18 and 65 years old who received the Ad26.COV2.S COVID-19 vaccine or a placebo. CDR3s include the opening cysteine and the closing phenylalanine or tryptophan. Each record gives: V gene, clone size, CDR3 protein. Not every row has a clone size; where given, it reads once, few, many or a size class.

V: TRBV11-3
size: once
CDR3: CASSPRLAGGRHEQFF

V: TRBV5-1
size: -
CDR3: CASSMQGTGNTIYF

V: TRBV7-2
size: -
CDR3: CASRGGDTGELFF

V: TRBV19
size: -
CDR3: CASSIGQLVSGNTIYF

V: TRBV13
size: -
CDR3: CASENKDRGPGGYTF

V: TRBV7-6
size: few
CDR3: CASSLGGIGLYEQYF

V: TRBV28
size: few
CDR3: CASSFGTSPYEQYF

V: TRBV6-2/TRBV6-3
size: -
CDR3: CASSVGQTNQPQHF

V: TRBV12-3/TRBV12-4
size: few
CDR3: CASSWENTGELFF

V: TRBV27
size: -
CDR3: CASSWGLRDRGNIQYF

V: TRBV30
size: -
CDR3: CAWSVRQVNQPQHF

V: TRBV12-5
size: -
CDR3: CASGLVSNTEAFF

V: TRBV7-3
size: once
CDR3: CASSLSLAGVDTQYF

V: TRBV3-1/TRBV3-2
size: -
CDR3: CASSQEASPTGELFF

V: TRBV19
size: -
CDR3: CASSPQGAGTGDQPQHF

V: TRBV7-8
size: once
CDR3: CASSRDRDRGYGELFF